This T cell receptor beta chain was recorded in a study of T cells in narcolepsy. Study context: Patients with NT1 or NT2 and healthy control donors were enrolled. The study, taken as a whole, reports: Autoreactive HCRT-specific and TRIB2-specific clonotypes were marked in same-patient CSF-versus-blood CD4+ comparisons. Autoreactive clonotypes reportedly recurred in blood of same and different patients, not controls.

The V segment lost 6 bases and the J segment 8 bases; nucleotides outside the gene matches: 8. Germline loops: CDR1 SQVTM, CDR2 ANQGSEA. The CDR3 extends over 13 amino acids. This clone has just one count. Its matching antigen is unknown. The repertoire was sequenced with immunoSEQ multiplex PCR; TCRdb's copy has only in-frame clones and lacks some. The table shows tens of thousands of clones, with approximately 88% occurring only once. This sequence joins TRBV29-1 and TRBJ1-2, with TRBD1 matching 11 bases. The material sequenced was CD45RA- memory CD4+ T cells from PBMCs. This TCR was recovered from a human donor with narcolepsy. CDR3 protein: CSVMGQGGDGYTF. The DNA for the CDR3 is TGCAGCGTGATGGGACAGGGGGGAGACGGCTACACCTTC.